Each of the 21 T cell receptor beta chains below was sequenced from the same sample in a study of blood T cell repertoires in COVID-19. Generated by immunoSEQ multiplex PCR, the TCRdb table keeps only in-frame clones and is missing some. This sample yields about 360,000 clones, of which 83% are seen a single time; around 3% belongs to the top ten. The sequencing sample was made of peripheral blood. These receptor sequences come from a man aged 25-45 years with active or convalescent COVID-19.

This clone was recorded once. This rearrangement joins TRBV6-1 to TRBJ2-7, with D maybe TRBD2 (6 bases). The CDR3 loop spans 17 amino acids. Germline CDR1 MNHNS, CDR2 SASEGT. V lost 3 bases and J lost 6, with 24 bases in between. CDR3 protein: CASSDWLWGVSGSEQYF. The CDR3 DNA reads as TGTGCCAGCAGTGATTGGCTGTGGGGGGTCTCAGGCTCCGAGCAGTACTTC.

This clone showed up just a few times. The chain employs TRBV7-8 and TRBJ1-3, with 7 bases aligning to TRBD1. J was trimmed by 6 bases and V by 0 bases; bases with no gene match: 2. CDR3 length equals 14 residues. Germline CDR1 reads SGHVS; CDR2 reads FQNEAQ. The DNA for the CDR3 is TGTGCCAGCAGCTTAGCCGGGACAGTAAACACCATATATTTT. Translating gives CASSLAGTVNTIYF.

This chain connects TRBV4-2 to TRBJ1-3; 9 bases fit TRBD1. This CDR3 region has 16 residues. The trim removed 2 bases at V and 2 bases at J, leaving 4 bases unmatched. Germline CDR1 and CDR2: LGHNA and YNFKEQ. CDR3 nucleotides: TGTGCCAGCAGCCAATGGGACAGGGTTACTGGAAACACCATATATTTT. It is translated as CASSQWDRVTGNTIYF.

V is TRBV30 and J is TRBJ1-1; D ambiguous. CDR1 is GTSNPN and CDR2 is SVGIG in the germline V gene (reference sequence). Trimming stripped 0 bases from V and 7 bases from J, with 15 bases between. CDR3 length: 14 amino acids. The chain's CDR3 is CAWSVLRRQIEAFF. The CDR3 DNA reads TGTGCCTGGAGTGTACTAAGGAGGCAGATTGAAGCTTTCTTT.

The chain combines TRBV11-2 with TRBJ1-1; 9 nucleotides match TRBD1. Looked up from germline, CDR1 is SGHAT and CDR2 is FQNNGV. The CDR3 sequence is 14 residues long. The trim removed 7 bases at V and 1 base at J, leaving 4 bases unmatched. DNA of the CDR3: TGTGCCAGCAAATCGGACAGGGGGAACACTGAAGCTTTCTTT. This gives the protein CASKSDRGNTEAFF.

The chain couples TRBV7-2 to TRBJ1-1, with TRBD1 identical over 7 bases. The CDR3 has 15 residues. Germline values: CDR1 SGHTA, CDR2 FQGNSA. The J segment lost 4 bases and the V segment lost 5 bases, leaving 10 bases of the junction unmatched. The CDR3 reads CASSRSGQRSTEAFF. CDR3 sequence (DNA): TGTGCCAGCAGCCGTTCGGGACAGCGGAGCACTGAAGCTTTCTTT.

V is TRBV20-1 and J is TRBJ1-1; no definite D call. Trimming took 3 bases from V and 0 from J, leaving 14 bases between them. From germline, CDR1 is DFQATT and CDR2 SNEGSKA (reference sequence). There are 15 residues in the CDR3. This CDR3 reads CSASRGFELNTEAFF. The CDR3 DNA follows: TGCAGTGCTAGTCGAGGGTTCGAGCTGAACACTGAAGCTTTCTTT.

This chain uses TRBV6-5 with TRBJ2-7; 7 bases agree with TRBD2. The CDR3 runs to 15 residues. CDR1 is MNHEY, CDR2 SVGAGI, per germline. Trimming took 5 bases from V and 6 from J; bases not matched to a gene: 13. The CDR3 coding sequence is TGTGCCAGCAGTCCCTACATTCGGGGGGAAGGCGAGCAGTACTTC. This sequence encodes CASSPYIRGEGEQYF.

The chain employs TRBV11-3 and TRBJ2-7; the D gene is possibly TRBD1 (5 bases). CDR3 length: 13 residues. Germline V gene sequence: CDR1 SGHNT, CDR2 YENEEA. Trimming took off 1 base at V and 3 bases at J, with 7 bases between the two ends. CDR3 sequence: CASSLGGLYEQYF. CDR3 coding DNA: TGTGCCAGCAGCTTAGGGGGCCTCTACGAGCAGTACTTC. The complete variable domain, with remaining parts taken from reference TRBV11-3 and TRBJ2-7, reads EAGVVQSPRYKIIEKKQPVAFWCNPISGHNTLYWYLQNLGQGPELLIRYENEEAVDDSQLPKDRFSAERLKGVDSTLKIQPAELGDSAVYLCASSLGGLYEQYFGPGTRLTVT.

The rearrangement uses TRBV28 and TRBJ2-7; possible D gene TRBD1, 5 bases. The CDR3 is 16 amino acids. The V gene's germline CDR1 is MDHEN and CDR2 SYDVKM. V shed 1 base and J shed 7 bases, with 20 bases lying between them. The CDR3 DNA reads TGTGCCAGCAGTTTATATGTCAGGACAATCCCCTTGGAGCAGTACTTC. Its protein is CASSLYVRTIPLEQYF.

CDR3 nucleotides: TGTGCCAGCAGCGCTAGAGGGGGTTCAAGGGATTACGAGCAGTACTTC. Its translation: CASSARGGSRDYEQYF. The gene calls are TRBV21-1 and TRBJ2-7; the table's D call, TRBD1, has no DNA check behind it. TRBV21-1 is a pseudogene locus. This CDR3 region has 16 residues.

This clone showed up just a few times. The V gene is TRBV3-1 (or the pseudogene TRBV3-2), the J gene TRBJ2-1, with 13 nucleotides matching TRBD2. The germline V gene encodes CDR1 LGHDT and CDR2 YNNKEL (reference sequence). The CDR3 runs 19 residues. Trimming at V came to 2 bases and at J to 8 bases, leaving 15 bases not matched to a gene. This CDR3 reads CASSQTEGLAGSKYDEQFF. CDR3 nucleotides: TGTGCCAGCAGCCAAACAGAGGGACTAGCGGGATCTAAGTATGATGAGCAGTTCTTC.

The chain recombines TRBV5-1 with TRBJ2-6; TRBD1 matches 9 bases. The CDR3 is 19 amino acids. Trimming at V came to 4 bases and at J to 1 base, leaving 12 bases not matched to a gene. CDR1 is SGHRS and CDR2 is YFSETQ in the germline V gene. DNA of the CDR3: TGCGCCAGCAGCCCCCCTCTCCGGGACAGGGTATCTGGGGCCAACGTCCTGACTTTC. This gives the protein CASSPPLRDRVSGANVLTF.

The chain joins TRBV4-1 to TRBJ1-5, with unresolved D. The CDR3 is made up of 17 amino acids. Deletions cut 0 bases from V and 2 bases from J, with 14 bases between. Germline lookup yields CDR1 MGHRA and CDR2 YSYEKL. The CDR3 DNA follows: TGCGCCAGCAGCCAAGAGGGAGGTTGGGGAGGCAATCAGCCCCAGCATTTT. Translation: CASSQEGGWGGNQPQHF.

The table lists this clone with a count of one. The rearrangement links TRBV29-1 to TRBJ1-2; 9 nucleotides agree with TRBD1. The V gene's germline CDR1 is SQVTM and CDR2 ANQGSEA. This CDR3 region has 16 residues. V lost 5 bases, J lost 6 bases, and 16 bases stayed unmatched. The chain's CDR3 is CSVSSPRTGEKDGYTF. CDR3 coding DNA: TGCAGCGTTAGTTCCCCAAGGACAGGGGAAAAGGATGGCTACACCTTC.

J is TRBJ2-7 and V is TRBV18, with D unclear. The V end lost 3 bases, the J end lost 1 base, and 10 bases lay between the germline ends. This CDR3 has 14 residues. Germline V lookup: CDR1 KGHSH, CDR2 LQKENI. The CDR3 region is CASSPRGESYEQYF. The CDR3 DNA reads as TGTGCCAGCTCACCTCGTGGAGAATCCTACGAGCAGTACTTC. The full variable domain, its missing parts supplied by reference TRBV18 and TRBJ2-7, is NAGVMQNPRHLVRRRGQEARLRCSPMKGHSHVYWYRQLPEEGLKFMVYLQKENIIDESGMPKERFSAEFPKEGPSILRIQQVVRGDSAAYFCASSPRGESYEQYFGPGTRLTVT.

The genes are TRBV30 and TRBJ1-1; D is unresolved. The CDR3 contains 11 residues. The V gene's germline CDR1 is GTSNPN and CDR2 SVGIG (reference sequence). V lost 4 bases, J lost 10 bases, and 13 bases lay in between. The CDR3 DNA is TGTGCCTGGAATAGTGCCGCCGTAGCTTTCTTT. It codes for CAWNSAAVAFF.

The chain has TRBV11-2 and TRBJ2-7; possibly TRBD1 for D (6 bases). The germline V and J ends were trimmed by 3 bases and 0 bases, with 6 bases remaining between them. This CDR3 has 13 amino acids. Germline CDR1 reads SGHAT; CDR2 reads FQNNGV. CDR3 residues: CASSLGASYEQYF. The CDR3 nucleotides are TGTGCCAGCAGCTTGGGGGCCTCCTACGAGCAGTACTTC.

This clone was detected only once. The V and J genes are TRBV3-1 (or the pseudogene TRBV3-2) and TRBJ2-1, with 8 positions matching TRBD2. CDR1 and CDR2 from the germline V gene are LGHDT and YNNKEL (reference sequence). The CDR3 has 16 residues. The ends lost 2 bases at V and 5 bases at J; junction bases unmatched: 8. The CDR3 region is CASSQPAGTRDNEQFF. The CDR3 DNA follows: TGTGCCAGCAGCCAACCGGCCGGGACTAGGGACAATGAGCAGTTCTTC.

CDR3 in DNA: TGTGCCAGCAGCTTAGGGGTTACAGTGAACACTGAAGCTTTCTTT. It codes for CASSLGVTVNTEAFF. The rearrangement uses TRBV11-3 and TRBJ1-1; D is undetermined. From germline, CDR1 is SGHNT and CDR2 YENEEA. With 1 base removed from V and 0 bases from J, the gap between germline ends came to 9 bases. The CDR3 has 15 residues.

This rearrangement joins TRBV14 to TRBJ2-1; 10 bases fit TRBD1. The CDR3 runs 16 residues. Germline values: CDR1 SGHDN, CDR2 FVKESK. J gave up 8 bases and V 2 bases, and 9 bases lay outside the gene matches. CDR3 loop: CASSQTDRGRDDEQFF. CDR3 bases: TGTGCCAGCAGCCAAACTGACAGGGGGCGCGACGATGAGCAGTTCTTC.